Below, one T cell receptor (beta chain) is given with its context. CDR1 and CDR2 (germline): DFQATT, SNEGSKA (reference sequence). V lost 3 bases, J lost 1 base, and 12 bases lay in between. This CDR3 has 15 residues. Per the original data handling: The assay estimated nucleated cells by amplifying reference gene primers. Clones were sequenced by immunoSEQ multiplex PCR, and TCRdb holds only the in-frame ones, with some missing. V and J calls and clone size are as listed in that table; D and trimming were resolved from the DNA. The table includes 65,000 to 85,000 clones, approximately 81% detected once. The data stem from a study of blood T cell repertoires in COVID-19. Study background: Collection of acute and convalescent COVID-19 samples took place in the United States, Italy and Spain. PBMCs, B-cell-depleted T cells, or T cells provided the cDNA or gDNA that made up the material.

The sequencing input was peripheral blood. The genes are TRBV20-1 and TRBJ2-2; maybe TRBD1 (6 bases). This sequence originates from a woman aged 55-69 years with acute or convalescent COVID-19. DNA of the CDR3: TGCAGTGCTAGTCCGGGACACCTGAACACCGGGGAGCTGTTTTTT. Translating gives CSASPGHLNTGELFF.